The 16 T cell receptor beta chains reported below all come from one sample, sequenced in a study of blood T cell repertoires in COVID-19. Repertoires were generated with immunoSEQ multiplex PCR, while TCRdb's copy carries only in-frame clones and drops some. The table lists roughly 250,000 clones, about 89% of them singletons. The sequencing input was PBMCs or T cells enriched from blood (not recorded which). Receptors originate from a woman aged 18-29 years who had recovered from COVID-19.

The J gene is TRBJ2-2, the V gene TRBV24-1; perhaps TRBD1 as D (6 bases). Germline CDR1 KGHDR, CDR2 SFDVKD. The germline V and J ends were trimmed by 9 bases and 4 bases, with 17 bases remaining between them. The CDR3 runs 15 residues. The CDR3 coding sequence is TGTGCCACCGATCTCAGGGGAGAAGGCACCGGGGAGCTGTTTTTT. Amino acids: CATDLRGEGTGELFF.

This sequence joins TRBV21-1 and TRBJ2-7; no check of the table's D call, TRBD1, against the DNA was made. TRBV21-1 counts as a pseudogene. The CDR3 extends over 17 amino acids. The CDR3 loop is CASSKPQLIQPLYEQYF. The CDR3 DNA follows: TGTGCCAGCAGCAAACCCCAATTGATACAACCGCTCTACGAGCAGTACTTC.

In nucleotides, the CDR3 is TGTGCCACCAGCAGAGATCCCCAGGGGGCCTACGAGCAGTACTTC. Its translation: CATSRDPQGAYEQYF. The chain recombines TRBV15 with TRBJ2-7; 7 bases align to TRBD1. From germline, CDR1 is LNHNV and CDR2 YYDKDF (reference sequence). Trimming cost V 0 bases and J 2 bases; bases outside gene matches: 4. The CDR3 length is 15 residues.

The chain couples TRBV18 to TRBJ1-2; tentative D call: TRBD1 (6 bases). The CDR3 sequence is 17 residues long. The germline CDR1 and CDR2 sequences are KGHSH and LQKENI. V dropped 3 bases and J dropped 1 base, with 18 bases sitting between them. Written as DNA, the CDR3 is TGTGCCAGCTCACCTAAAGCGCAGGGGCTTTATAACTATGGCTACACCTTC. It codes for CASSPKAQGLYNYGYTF.

As DNA, the CDR3 is TGTGCCAGCAGCCCCAACACTATCTCACGGGAGACCCAGTACTTC. Its protein is CASSPNTISRETQYF. The gene calls are TRBV4-2 and TRBJ2-5; no clear D. Deletions cut 4 bases from V and 5 bases from J, with 17 bases between. The CDR3 loop spans 15 amino acids. Germline values: CDR1 LGHNA, CDR2 YNFKEQ.

The chain couples TRBV7-9 to TRBJ1-1; TRBD1 matches 8 bases. The V gene's germline CDR1 is SEHNR and CDR2 FQNEAQ (reference sequence). The CDR3 has 15 amino acids. The V and J ends lost 5 bases and 10 bases, in that order; junction bases with no gene match: 15. The CDR3 coding sequence is TGTGCCAGCAGCACCCCAAATCAGGGGGCCCAAGGAGCTTTCTTT. It yields the protein CASSTPNQGAQGAFF. The full variable domain, completed using reference TRBV7-9 and TRBJ1-1, is DTGVSQNPRHKITKRGQNVTFRCDPISEHNRLYWYRQTLGQGPEFLTYFQNEAQLEKSRLLSDRFSAERPKGSFSTLEIQRTEQGDSAMYLCASSTPNQGAQGAFFGQGTRLTVV.

The V and J genes are TRBV2 and TRBJ2-3; unclear D gene. The CDR3 has 12 residues. V was pared by 4 bases and J by 6 bases, with 8 bases between. Germline CDR1 and CDR2: SNHLY and FYNNEI. CDR3 region: CASSGVSDTQYF. For the CDR3, the DNA is TGTGCCAGCAGTGGCGTCTCGGATACGCAGTATTTT.

This chain uses TRBV9 with TRBJ2-3, with 11 bases identical to TRBD2. CDR1 SGDLS and CDR2 YYNGEE come from the germline V gene. J lost 2 bases, V lost 3 bases, and 20 bases had no gene match. The CDR3 has 21 amino acids. The CDR3: CASSGAPLLAGGSDNTDTQYF. In nucleotides, the CDR3 is TGTGCCAGCAGCGGAGCGCCCCTCCTAGCGGGGGGTTCCGATAACACAGATACGCAGTATTTT.

The V and J genes are TRBV5-1 and TRBJ2-5, with 11 nucleotides matching TRBD2. The CDR3 has 14 amino acids. V lost 4 bases to trimming and J lost 3 bases; unmatched junction nucleotides: 2. Germline CDR1 is SGHRS and CDR2 is YFSETQ. Written as DNA, the CDR3 is TGCGCCAGCAGCGTTAGCGGGGGGGAAGAGACCCAGTACTTC. It encodes CASSVSGGEETQYF.

This chain uses TRBV14 with TRBJ2-7; 9 bases agree with TRBD2. Germline CDR1 SGHDN, CDR2 FVKESK. V dropped 3 bases and J dropped 3; count of bases not matched to a gene: 3. CDR3 size: 14 residues. The DNA for the CDR3 is TGTGCCAGCAGCCAGACTAGCGGTTACTACGAGCAGTACTTC. As protein: CASSQTSGYYEQYF.

The CDR3 DNA sequence: TGTGCCAGCAGCGTAGCCGGGCTAGCGGGAGTGAATGAGCAGTTCTTC. Encoded protein: CASSVAGLAGVNEQFF. J is TRBJ2-1 and V is TRBV9; 10 bases match TRBD2. The CDR3 sequence is 16 residues long. The V gene's germline CDR1 is SGDLS and CDR2 YYNGEE. The J segment lost 7 bases and the V segment lost 0 bases, leaving 7 bases of the junction unmatched.

This chain uses TRBV19 with TRBJ1-2; TRBD1 agrees at 9 bases. The V segment lost 7 bases and the J segment 4 bases; nucleotides outside the gene matches: 19. The CDR3 contains 18 residues. Germline V gives CDR1 LNHDA, CDR2 SQIVND (reference sequence). In DNA, the CDR3 is TGTGCCAGTACCGAGACCGAAAGCAACAGGGGGCTGTCCTATGGCTACACCTTC. Translation: CASTETESNRGLSYGYTF.

The J gene is TRBJ1-2, the V gene TRBV7-8; D unresolved. The length of the CDR3 is 13 residues. V shed 5 bases and J shed 4 bases, with 11 bases lying between them. Germline values: CDR1 SGHVS, CDR2 FQNEAQ. The CDR3 bases are TGTGCCAGCAGCCCGCTGGCCAGCTATGGCTACACCTTC. This sequence encodes CASSPLASYGYTF.

The chain recombines TRBV19 with TRBJ1-2, with a tentative D call TRBD1 (6 bases). Trimming shortened V by 6 bases and J by 8 bases, and 22 bases separated the two germline ends. The germline V gene has CDR1 LNHDA and CDR2 SQIVND (reference sequence). CDR3 length: 15 residues. CDR3 coding DNA: TGTGCCAGTAGACCCACAGGGTACCAGGTTGGGGGCTACACCTTC. Protein sequence: CASRPTGYQVGGYTF.

The genes are TRBV19 and TRBJ2-2; possible D gene TRBD1, 6 bases. The germline V gene has CDR1 LNHDA and CDR2 SQIVND (reference sequence). The length of the CDR3 is 16 residues. V lost 5 bases and J lost 0, with 13 bases in between. DNA of the CDR3: TGTGCCAGTAGTCAAGGGGGAAACGCGAACACCGGGGAGCTGTTTTTT. Amino acid sequence: CASSQGGNANTGELFF.

The J gene is TRBJ2-1, the V gene TRBV11-2; D call uncertain. V lost 5 bases and J 0 bases, leaving 8 bases between the germline ends. The CDR3 totals 14 residues. Germline lookup yields CDR1 SGHAT and CDR2 FQNNGV. The CDR3 loop reads CASSPLFSYNEQFF. CDR3 coding DNA: TGTGCCAGCAGCCCCCTTTTCTCCTACAATGAGCAGTTCTTC. Supplemented by reference TRBV11-2 and TRBJ2-1, the full variable domain reads EAGVAQSPRYKIIEKRQSVAFWCNPISGHATLYWYQQILGQGPKLLIQFQNNGVVDDSQLPKDRFSAERLKGVDSTLKIQPAKLEDSAVYLCASSPLFSYNEQFFGPGTRLTVL.